This TCR beta chain was profiled in a study of CD8+ T cells in alopecia areata. This clone has just one count. Treatment defined: oral pan-JAK inhibitor, 5-10 mg twice daily. It was from alopecia areata patients that lesional scalp punch biopsies and peripheral blood were collected. PBMCs served as the source from which CD4+ and CD8+ T cells were sorted. cDNA serving as the sequencing template came from extracted, reverse transcribed RNA. Here immunoSEQ multiplex PCR was the method, and the copy in TCRdb shows in-frame clones only, minus some. The sample shows 200,000 to 250,000 clones, 50% to 60% of them seen only once. V lost 1 base and J lost 10, with 8 bases in between. CDR3 length equals 11 residues. Germline assignment: CDR1 DFQATT and CDR2 SNEGSKA (reference sequence).

This sequence joins TRBV20-1 and TRBJ2-1; D is uncertain. This TCR derives from a human donor with alopecia areata. Sequences were derived from CD4+ T cells sorted from blood, sampled at week 4, from a patient treated with tofacitinib. The CDR3 reads CSARVHPEQFF. CDR3 in DNA: TGCAGTGCTAGAGTGCACCCCGAGCAGTTCTTC.